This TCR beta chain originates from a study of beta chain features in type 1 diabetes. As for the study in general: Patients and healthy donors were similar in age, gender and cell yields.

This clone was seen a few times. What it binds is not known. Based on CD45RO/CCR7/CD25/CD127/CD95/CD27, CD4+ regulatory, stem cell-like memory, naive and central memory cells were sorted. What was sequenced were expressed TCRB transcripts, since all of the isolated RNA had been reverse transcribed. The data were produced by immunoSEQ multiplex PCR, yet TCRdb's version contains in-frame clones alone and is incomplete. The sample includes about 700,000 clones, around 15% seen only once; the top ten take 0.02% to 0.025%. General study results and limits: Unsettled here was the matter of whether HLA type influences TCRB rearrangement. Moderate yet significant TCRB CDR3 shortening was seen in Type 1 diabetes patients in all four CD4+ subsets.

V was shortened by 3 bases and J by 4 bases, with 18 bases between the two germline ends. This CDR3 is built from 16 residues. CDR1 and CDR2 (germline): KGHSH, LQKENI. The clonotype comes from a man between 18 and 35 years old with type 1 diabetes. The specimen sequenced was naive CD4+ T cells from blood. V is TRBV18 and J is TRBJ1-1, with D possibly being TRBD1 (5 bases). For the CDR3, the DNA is TGTGCCAGCTCACCTGGGGCGGGGCAGGGTCCCACTGAAGCTTTCTTT. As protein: CASSPGAGQGPTEAFF. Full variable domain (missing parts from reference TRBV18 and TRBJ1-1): NAGVMQNPRHLVRRRGQEARLRCSPMKGHSHVYWYRQLPEEGLKFMVYLQKENIIDESGMPKERFSAEFPKEGPSILRIQQVVRGDSAAYFCASSPGAGQGPTEAFFGQGTRLTVV.